These T cell receptor beta chains were read from a single sample in a study of blood T cell repertoires in COVID-19. Measured with immunoSEQ multiplex PCR; TCRdb has only the in-frame clones, and not every one. There are 150,000 to 200,000 clones in the sample; 81% occur only once, and approximately 9.9% lies in the top ten. Sequenced material: peripheral blood. These receptor sequences come from a man in his sixties with active or convalescent COVID-19. Both conserved end residues are part of each CDR3. The order of the fields is clone size, V gene, D gene, J gene, CDR3 DNA, CDR3 protein. A D gene is named only where the DNA matches it firmly. Clone size is not always given. Where it is, it says once, few, many or a class for expanded clones.

>.|TRBV9|.|TRBJ2-5
TGTGCCAGCAGCGATTCCCCCAAAGCTGCAGAGACCCAGTACTTC
CASSDSPKAAETQYF
>.|TRBV7-6|.|TRBJ1-2
TGTGCCAGCAGCTTAATGAGGGATGGAGGCTACACCTTC
CASSLMRDGGYTF
>once|TRBV27|TRBD1|TRBJ2-5
TGTGCCAGCAAGGACAGGGGGGAGACCCAGTACTTC
CASKDRGETQYF
>once|TRBV3-1/TRBV3-2|.|TRBJ2-5
TGTGCCAGCAGCCAATTCTCGGGGACCCAGTACTTC
CASSQFSGTQYF
>.|TRBV19|TRBD1|TRBJ1-2
TGTGCCAGTAACCCCCGGACAGGGGGATATGGCTACACCTTC
CASNPRTGGYGYTF
>.|TRBV6-1|TRBD2|TRBJ2-3
TGTGCCAGCAGTGAACTAGCGGGGGGGCAGGGCACAGATACGCAGTATTTT
CASSELAGGQGTDTQYF
>.|TRBV11-2|.|TRBJ1-1
TGTGCCAGCAGCTTAGAGGTGAGGACTGAAGCTTTCTTT
CASSLEVRTEAFF
>few|TRBV4-1|TRBD1|TRBJ2-7
TGCGCCAGCAGCCAAGGCAGTACAGGGGGTTTGAACGAGCAGTACTTC
CASSQGSTGGLNEQYF
>.|TRBV18|.|TRBJ1-2
TGTGCCAGCTCACCAAAGTTAATAATAGACTATGGCTACACCTTC
CASSPKLIIDYGYTF
>.|TRBV5-1|.|TRBJ1-6
TGCGCCAGCAGCTTGGTAGGGGGTAATAATTCACCCCTCCACTTT
CASSLVGGNNSPLHF
>.|TRBV6-6|.|TRBJ2-1
TGTGCCAGCAGTCCAAACCCCCCCACAGGGTGGTACAATGAGCAGTTCTTC
CASSPNPPTGWYNEQFF
>.|TRBV19|TRBD1|TRBJ1-5
TGTGCCAGTAGGGGGACAGCATACAATCAGCCCCAGCATTTT
CASRGTAYNQPQHF
>once|TRBV18|TRBD1|TRBJ2-7
TGTGCCAGCTCCCCGACTGGGACAGGGGGCCTCGAGCAGTACTTC
CASSPTGTGGLEQYF
>.|TRBV5-6|TRBD2|TRBJ2-5
TGTGCCAGCAGCTGGGGGCCTTCTAGCGGGGTACTCAAAGAGACCCAGTACTTC
CASSWGPSSGVLKETQYF
>.|TRBV9|TRBD2|TRBJ2-3
TGTGCCAGCAGCCCAAGCCCAGCGGGGCCAGCTACGCAGTATTTT
CASSPSPAGPATQYF
>few|TRBV6-5|.|TRBJ1-5
TGTGCCAGCAGTCTAACACAGGGTCAGCCCCAGCATTTT
CASSLTQGQPQHF
>.|TRBV7-2|.|TRBJ2-2
TGTGCCAGCAGCGGCATGATGACCGGGGAGCTGTTTTTT
CASSGMMTGELFF
>.|TRBV19|.|TRBJ2-7
TGTGCCAGTAGTAACCGACAGTTCGGGTACGAGCAGTACTTC
CASSNRQFGYEQYF
>.|TRBV12-3/TRBV12-4|TRBD1|TRBJ1-2
TGTGCCAGCAGCCCGGGACAGGGCTATGGCTACACCTTC
CASSPGQGYGYTF
>.|TRBV4-2|.|TRBJ1-1
TGTGCCAGCAGCCACTCCGGAGGAATAAACACTGAAGCTTTCTTT
CASSHSGGINTEAFF
>.|TRBV29-1|TRBD2|TRBJ2-7
TGCAGCGTTCAGACGGGCGGGACTAGCGTTGCCTACGAGCAGTACTTC
CSVQTGGTSVAYEQYF
>.|TRBV3-1/TRBV3-2|.|TRBJ2-1
TGTGCCAGCAGCCAAGTTTATACGGCGGTCAATGAGCAGTTCTTC
CASSQVYTAVNEQFF
>.|TRBV5-8|TRBD2|TRBJ2-3
TGTGCCAGCAGCCCTAGCGGGGGTAGCACAGATACGCAGTATTTT
CASSPSGGSTDTQYF
>.|TRBV6-5|.|TRBJ1-5
TGTGCCAGCAGCTCGACAGGTAGCAATCAGCCCCAGCATTTT
CASSSTGSNQPQHF
>.|TRBV5-4|.|TRBJ2-1
TGTGCCAGCAGCTTAGGTGGGCTGGCGGGCGCCTCCTACAATGAGCAGTTCTTC
CASSLGGLAGASYNEQFF
>.|TRBV2|.|TRBJ2-6
TGTGCCAGCAGCGACCGGGACACCTACTTCTCTGGGGCCAACGTCCTGACTTTC
CASSDRDTYFSGANVLTF
>.|TRBV6-1|.|TRBJ2-1
TGTGCCAGCAGTGAAATCGCCGGTGAGCAGTTCTTC
CASSEIAGEQFF
>.|TRBV3-1/TRBV3-2|.|TRBJ2-5
TGTGCCAGCAGCCAAGCCGGGACTTCCGAGACCCAGTACTTC
CASSQAGTSETQYF
>.|TRBV20-1|.|TRBJ2-7
TGCAGGGAGAGCTACGAGCAGTACTTC
CRESYEQYF
>.|TRBV3-1/TRBV3-2|TRBD2|TRBJ2-4
TGTGCCAGCAGCACCGGGACTAGCGGGGGGGTAGCCAAAAACATTCAGTACTTC
CASSTGTSGGVAKNIQYF
>.|TRBV29-1|.|TRBJ1-2
TGCAGCGTTGGAGAAACAGGGATGGTTAACTATGGCTACACCTTC
CSVGETGMVNYGYTF
>.|TRBV28|TRBD1|TRBJ1-5
TGTGCCAGCAGTTACGACAGGGTTGCGAGCCAGCCCCAGCATTTT
CASSYDRVASQPQHF
>.|TRBV18|TRBD1|TRBJ2-7
TGTGCCAGCTCAGGCGGGACAGGGACCTACGAGCAGTACTTC
CASSGGTGTYEQYF
>.|TRBV11-2|.|TRBJ2-3
TGTGCCAGCAGCTTTTTCCGGGGAAGGACAGATACGCAGTATTTT
CASSFFRGRTDTQYF
>.|TRBV5-4|TRBD2|TRBJ2-3
TGTGCCAGCAGCGTGGACGGCGGGGGGGCTTATACGCAGTATTTT
CASSVDGGGAYTQYF
>.|TRBV27|TRBD1|TRBJ1-6
TGTGCCAGCAGTTTACAGGGGGCAGGTTCACCCCTCCACTTT
CASSLQGAGSPLHF
>.|TRBV11-2|.|TRBJ2-7
TGTGCCAGCAGTCCTTCTAACCTTCTGTACTTC
CASSPSNLLYF
>.|TRBV10-3|TRBD1|TRBJ1-1
TGTGCCATCAGTGCCGTCACAGGGGGTCGCACTGAAGCTTTCTTT
CAISAVTGGRTEAFF
>.|TRBV7-9|.|TRBJ1-2
TGTGCCAGCAGCTTAGGAGGGCCCAACTATGGCTACACCTTC
CASSLGGPNYGYTF
>.|TRBV19|.|TRBJ2-2
TGTGCCAGTAGTGCCTACAGGGACAACACCGGGGAGCTGTTTTTT
CASSAYRDNTGELFF
>.|TRBV29-1|TRBD1|TRBJ2-1
TGCAGCGTTTCTTTAGGGGGCAGTCCCAATGAGCAGTTCTTC
CSVSLGGSPNEQFF
>.|TRBV5-4|TRBD2|TRBJ2-1
TGTGCCAGCAGTTTTAGCGGGAGCTCCTACAATGAGCAGTTCTTC
CASSFSGSSYNEQFF
>.|TRBV3-1/TRBV3-2|.|TRBJ1-6
TGTGCCAGCAGCCAAGTTGACAACTCACCCCTCCACTTT
CASSQVDNSPLHF
>once|TRBV9|TRBD1|TRBJ2-1
TGTGCCAGCAGCGAAGGACAGGGTTTCGGTGGTGAGCAGTTCTTC
CASSEGQGFGGEQFF
>.|TRBV28|TRBD1|TRBJ2-6
TGTGCCAGCAGTACACCGGGACAGGGGAGCTCTGGGGCCAACGTCCTGACTTTC
CASSTPGQGSSGANVLTF
>.|TRBV13|TRBD2|TRBJ2-1
TGTGCCAGCAGCCAGGTCACGGGAGGGCCAGCCGGCGAGCAGTTCTTC
CASSQVTGGPAGEQFF
>.|TRBV28|.|TRBJ2-3
TGTGCCAGCAGTCCGCAGACTAGCACAGATACGCAGTATTTT
CASSPQTSTDTQYF